The rows below give T cell receptor beta chains drawn from one sample of a study of blood T cell repertoires in COVID-19. The table came from immunoSEQ multiplex PCR; TCRdb's copy has only in-frame clones and leaves some out. Counted here are 150,000 to 200,000 clones, 75% to 90% occurring once; the ten biggest clones make up around 7.3%. Material for sequencing was peripheral blood. The receptor set was obtained from a woman aged 70 to 79 with COVID-19, enrolled during active disease. Each CDR3 is given with its conserved first and last residue. The order of the fields is clone size, V gene, J gene, D gene, CDR3 DNA, CDR3 protein. The D gene is left open where the match is weak. Not every row has a clone size; where given, it reads once, few, many or a size class.

NA,TRBV3-1/TRBV3-2,TRBJ2-1,TRBD2,TGTGCCAGCAGCCAAAGGCGGGAGTCTTACAATGAGCAGTTCTTC,CASSQRRESYNEQFF
NA,TRBV7-3,TRBJ1-1,NA,TGTGCCAGCAGCTCCCAGGGAGGGACAATGAACACTGAAGCTTTCTTT,CASSSQGGTMNTEAFF
NA,TRBV6-5,TRBJ1-4,NA,TGTGCCAGCAGTTACCTCCAGGCAGGGCCCGCTGAAAAACTGTTTTTT,CASSYLQAGPAEKLFF
once,TRBV20-1,TRBJ1-4,TRBD1,TGCAGTGCTAGTATGGGACAGGGTAATGAAAAACTGTTTTTT,CSASMGQGNEKLFF
NA,TRBV11-2,TRBJ2-2,NA,TGTGCCAGCAGCTCATCCGGAGGAGCTGCCGGGGAGCTGTTTTTT,CASSSSGGAAGELFF
NA,TRBV9,TRBJ2-2,TRBD2,TGTGCCAGCAGCACTGGACTAGCGAGCATCACCGGGGAGCTGTTTTTT,CASSTGLASITGELFF
NA,TRBV5-1,TRBJ2-7,TRBD2,TGCGCCAGCAGCCCCCGCGGGAAGCGGGAGGGCTACGAGCAGTACTTC,CASSPRGKREGYEQYF
NA,TRBV6-1,TRBJ1-4,NA,TGTGCCAGCAGTGAAGGGAGGGGCTACGGAAAACTGTTTTTT,CASSEGRGYGKLFF
NA,TRBV5-4,TRBJ2-5,TRBD2,TGTGCCAGCAGCTGGGGGGAGGGCGGGGAGACCCAGTACTTC,CASSWGEGGETQYF
NA,TRBV28,TRBJ1-2,TRBD1,TGTGCCAGCAGTGGCCCTTCCCGGACAGGGGGATATGGCTACACCTTC,CASSGPSRTGGYGYTF
NA,TRBV4-3,TRBJ1-3,NA,TGCGCCAGCAGCCAAGGGACAGGAAACACCATATATTTT,CASSQGTGNTIYF
few,TRBV18,TRBJ1-1,NA,TGTGCCAGCTCACCATCCCCAATGACTGAAGCTTTCTTT,CASSPSPMTEAFF
few,TRBV6-2/TRBV6-3,TRBJ1-5,TRBD1,TGTGCCAGCAGTTCACAGGGGGGGAGCAATCAGCCCCAGCATTTT,CASSSQGGSNQPQHF
NA,TRBV5-1,TRBJ1-4,NA,TGCGCCAGCAGCTTGGGGCCCCCATCTGCAACTAATGAAAAACTGTTTTTT,CASSLGPPSATNEKLFF
few,TRBV7-9,TRBJ1-4,NA,TGTGCCAGCAGCTTAGCTCGGGATAATGAAAAACTGTTTTTT,CASSLARDNEKLFF